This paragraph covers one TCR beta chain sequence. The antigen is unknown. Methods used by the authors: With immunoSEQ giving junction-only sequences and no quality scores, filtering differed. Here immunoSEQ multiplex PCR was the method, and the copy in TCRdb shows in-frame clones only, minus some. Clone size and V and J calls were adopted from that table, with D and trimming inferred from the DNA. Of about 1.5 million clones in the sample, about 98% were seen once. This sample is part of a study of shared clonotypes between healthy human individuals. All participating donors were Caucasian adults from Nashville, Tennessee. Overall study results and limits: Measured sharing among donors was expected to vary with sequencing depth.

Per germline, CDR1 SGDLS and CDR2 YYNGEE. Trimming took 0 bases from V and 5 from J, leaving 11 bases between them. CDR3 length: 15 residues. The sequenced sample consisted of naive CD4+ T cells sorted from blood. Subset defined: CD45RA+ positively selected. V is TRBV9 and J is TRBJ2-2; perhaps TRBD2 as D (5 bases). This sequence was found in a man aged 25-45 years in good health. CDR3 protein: CASSVVGKRTGELFF. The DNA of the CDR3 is TGTGCCAGCAGCGTAGTCGGGAAGCGTACCGGGGAGCTGTTTTTT.